A selection of T cell receptor beta chains follows, all from one sample in a study of spatial heterogeneity in lung cancer. TCRdb fed the 5' RACE reads into MiXCR, producing one record per CDR3 protein. Found here are 39,000 or so distinct CDR3 sequences, over 9.5% of them singletons; the top ten hold about a sixth. This material consisted of PBMCs, taken at follow-up. Every receptor here comes from a female donor with early-stage non-small cell lung cancer. CDR3s include the opening cysteine and the closing phenylalanine or tryptophan.

v_gene,j_gene,CDR3aa
TRBV5-1,TRBJ2-7,CASSLPGRLHEQYF
TRBV12-3/TRBV12-4,TRBJ1-4,CASSLATGPFNEKLFF
TRBV7-8,TRBJ2-2,CASSPGQGDTGELFF
TRBV3-2,TRBJ2-1,CASSLIPGQFDNEQFF
TRBV12-3/TRBV12-4,TRBJ1-5,CASSIWDRVSNQPQHF
TRBV9,TRBJ1-6,CASSVVQDNSPLHF
TRBV29-1,TRBJ1-2,CSVDRQGRNVGYTF
TRBV20-1,TRBJ2-1,CSATSHQRGGQDEQFF
TRBV30,TRBJ2-3,CAFSRGTGVSDTQYF
TRBV5-1,TRBJ2-1,CASSRGGTRGDEQFF
TRBV29-1,TRBJ2-5,CSVGLAGETQYF
TRBV5-1,TRBJ1-5,CASSLDGGGNQPQHF
TRBV7-3,TRBJ2-4,CASSSWTSGGRETQAKNIQYF
TRBV15,TRBJ1-5,CAAGPWGQGNQPQHF
TRBV19,TRBJ1-2,CASTENYGYTF
TRBV12-5,TRBJ2-3,CASGLGNGRSDTQYF
TRBV2,TRBJ2-7,CASKFGTGFYEQYF
TRBV20-1,TRBJ2-3,CSVPGTSGGSNTQYF
TRBV6-2/TRBV6-3,TRBJ1-1,CASSYQTGEAFF
TRBV5-1,TRBJ2-5,CASSPEAGETQYF
TRBV2,TRBJ2-7,CASSPYREQYF
TRBV29-1,TRBJ2-6,CSVTGGVSGANVLTF
TRBV10-3,TRBJ1-5,CAISSLGGDQPQHF
TRBV19,TRBJ1-1,CASSARQGANTEAFF
TRBV29-1,TRBJ2-3,CSDRAHTDTQYF
TRBV9,TRBJ1-1,CASSVVSGYTEAFF
TRBV9,TRBJ1-1,CASSPRDRNTEAFF
TRBV5-1,TRBJ2-1,CASSSQTSYNEQFF
TRBV6-6,TRBJ1-6,CASRGRGLNSPLHF